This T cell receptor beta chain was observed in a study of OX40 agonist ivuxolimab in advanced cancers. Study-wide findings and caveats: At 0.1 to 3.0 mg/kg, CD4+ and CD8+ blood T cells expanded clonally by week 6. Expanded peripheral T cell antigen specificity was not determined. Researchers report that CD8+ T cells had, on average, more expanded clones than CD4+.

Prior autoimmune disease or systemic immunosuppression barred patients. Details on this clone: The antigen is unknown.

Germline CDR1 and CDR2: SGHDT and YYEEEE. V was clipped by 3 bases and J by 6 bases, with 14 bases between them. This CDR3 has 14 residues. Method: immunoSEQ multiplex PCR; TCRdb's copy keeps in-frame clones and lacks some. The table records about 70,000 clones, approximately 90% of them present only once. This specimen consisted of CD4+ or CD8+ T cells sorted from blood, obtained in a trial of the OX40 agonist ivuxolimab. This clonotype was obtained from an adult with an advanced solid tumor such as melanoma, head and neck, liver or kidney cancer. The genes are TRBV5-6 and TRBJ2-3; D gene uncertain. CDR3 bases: TGTGCCAGCAGCTCGAGACAAGGCCGGGATACGCAGTATTTT. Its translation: CASSSRQGRDTQYF.